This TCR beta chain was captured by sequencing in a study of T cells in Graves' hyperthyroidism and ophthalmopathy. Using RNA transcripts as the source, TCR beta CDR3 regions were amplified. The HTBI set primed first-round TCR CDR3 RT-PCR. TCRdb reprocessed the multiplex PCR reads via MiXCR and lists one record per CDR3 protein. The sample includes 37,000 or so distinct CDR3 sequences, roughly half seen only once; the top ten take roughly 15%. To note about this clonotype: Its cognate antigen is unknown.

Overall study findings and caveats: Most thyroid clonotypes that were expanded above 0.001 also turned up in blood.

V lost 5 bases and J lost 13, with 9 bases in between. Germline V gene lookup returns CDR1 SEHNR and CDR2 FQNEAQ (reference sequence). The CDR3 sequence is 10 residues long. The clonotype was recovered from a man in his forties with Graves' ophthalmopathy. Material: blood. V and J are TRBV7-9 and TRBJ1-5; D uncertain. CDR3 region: CASSRTGQHF. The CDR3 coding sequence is TGTGCCAGCAGCCGTACGGGACAGCATTTT.